Below, 19 T cell receptor beta chains from the same sample are listed, as sequenced in a study of shared clonotypes between healthy human individuals (dated by TCRdb to 2020 to 2021). Library construction relied on the immunoSEQ multiplex PCR assay. TCRdb obtained this table from immuneACCESS and retained in-frame rearrangements with V and J assigned. These tables miss some clones; where compared with another copy, unresolved V genes account for less than half of the shortfall, and the remainder is unexplained. The sample contains around 2.3 million clones, nearly 97% of them found a single time. The top ten clonotypes cover around 0.13% of the sample. The sequenced material came from naive CD4+ T cells sorted from blood. The cell subset or site label on this specimen signifies: CD45RA+ positively selected. These receptor sequences come from a man aged 18 to 30 in good health.

V and J are TRBV11-2 and TRBJ2-2; 15 bases line up with TRBD2. Trimming took 5 bases from V and 4 from J; bases not matched to a gene: 8. Germline V gives CDR1 SGHAT, CDR2 FQNNGV. The CDR3 is made up of 18 amino acids. This CDR3 is CASSPGLAGGRSTGELFF. CDR3 nucleotides: TGTGCCAGCAGCCCGGGACTAGCGGGGGGACGTAGCACCGGGGAGCTGTTTTTT. Complete variable domain (other parts from reference TRBV11-2 and TRBJ2-2): EAGVAQSPRYKIIEKRQSVAFWCNPISGHATLYWYQQILGQGPKLLIQFQNNGVVDDSQLPKDRFSAERLKGVDSTLKIQPAKLEDSAVYLCASSPGLAGGRSTGELFFGEGSRLTVL.

In its sample, this clone was seen once. The CDR3 region is CAWARGTGANVLTF. CDR3 nucleotide sequence: TGTGCCTGGGCCAGGGGGACTGGGGCCAACGTCCTGACTTTC. The gene calls are TRBV30 and TRBJ2-6, with 7 positions matching TRBD1. From germline, CDR1 is GTSNPN and CDR2 SVGIG (reference sequence). The CDR3 length is 14 residues. The V gene end was trimmed by 5 bases and the J gene end by 2 bases; junction bases not matched to a gene: 3. Variable domain in full (rest from reference TRBV30 and TRBJ2-6): SQTIHQWPATLVQPVGSPLSLECTVEGTSNPNLYWYRQAAGRGLQLLFYSVGIGQISSEVPQNLSASRPQDRQFILSSKKLLLSDSGFYLCAWARGTGANVLTFGAGSRLTVL.

J is TRBJ1-5 and V is TRBV5-1, with D tentatively TRBD1 (6 bases). The CDR3 totals 13 residues. Germline V gives CDR1 SGHRS, CDR2 YFSETQ. The V and J ends lost 4 bases and 3 bases respectively, with 8 bases between them. In DNA, the CDR3 is TGCGCCAGCAGCGCAGGGGACAATCAGCCCCAGCATTTT. Its translation: CASSAGDNQPQHF.

This clone was seen just once. The rearrangement joins TRBV29-1 to TRBJ2-5, with no clear D. V was cut by 6 bases and J by 7 bases, with 9 bases left in between. Per germline, CDR1 SQVTM and CDR2 ANQGSEA. There are 10 residues in the CDR3. The CDR3 sequence: CSVASGTQYF. In nucleotides, the CDR3 is TGCAGCGTGGCTTCCGGGACCCAGTACTTC.

This rearrangement joins TRBV7-9 to TRBJ2-2; D is ambiguous. CDR1 SEHNR and CDR2 FQNEAQ come from the germline V gene (reference sequence). The length of the CDR3 is 13 residues. V lost 5 bases, J lost 5 bases, and 9 bases lay in between. The CDR3 DNA reads as TGTGCCAGCAGCGGTCAAGGGACCGGGGAGCTGTTTTTT. This codes for CASSGQGTGELFF.

The rearrangement links TRBV27 to TRBJ1-2; D is unclear. Looked up from germline, CDR1 is MNHEY and CDR2 is SMNVEV (reference sequence). The CDR3 has 14 amino acids. With 4 bases removed from V and 7 bases from J, the gap between germline ends came to 16 bases. DNA of the CDR3: TGTGCCAGCAGTTACCGACACGGAATTGGTGGCTACACCTTC. Protein product: CASSYRHGIGGYTF.

The chain uses TRBV10-2 and TRBJ1-3; 8 positions match TRBD1. CDR1 WSHSY and CDR2 SAAADI come from the germline V gene. This CDR3 is built from 14 residues. The V gene end was trimmed by 7 bases and the J gene end by 6 bases; junction bases not matched to a gene: 8. CDR3 residues: CASMKQGVANTIYF. The CDR3, as DNA: TGCGCCAGCATGAAACAGGGGGTAGCAAACACCATATATTTT.

This clone was observed a single time. J is TRBJ1-2 and V is TRBV9, with TRBD1 matching 7 bases. This CDR3 spans 14 amino acids. The germline V gene encodes CDR1 SGDLS and CDR2 YYNGEE. Trimming cost V 4 bases and J 3 bases; bases outside gene matches: 6. CDR3 sequence reads: CASSPQTGYYGYTF. The CDR3 DNA reads TGTGCCAGCAGCCCCCAGACAGGGTACTATGGCTACACCTTC.

The gene calls are TRBV2 and TRBJ2-5; TRBD1 is a possible D gene (6 bases). With 5 bases removed from V and 2 bases from J, the gap between germline ends came to 12 bases. Per germline, CDR1 SNHLY and CDR2 FYNNEI. CDR3 size: 14 residues. The CDR3 coding sequence is TGTGCCAGCAGTTCAACAGGGTTTCAAGAGACCCAGTACTTC. Protein: CASSSTGFQETQYF.

V is TRBV4-1 and J is TRBJ2-7; either TRBD1 or TRBD2 may supply D (6 bases each). V lost 3 bases and J lost 2, with 14 bases in between. CDR1 is MGHRA and CDR2 is YSYEKL in the germline V gene. There are 15 residues in the CDR3. The DNA for the CDR3 is TGCGCCAGCAGCCAGGGGGGACAAGCGACCTACGAGCAGTACTTC. Protein: CASSQGGQATYEQYF.

The CDR3 DNA reads TGTGCCAGTAGTGCGCCGGGACAGCCTAACTCCTACAATGAGCAGTTCTTC. Its protein is CASSAPGQPNSYNEQFF. This chain connects TRBV19 to TRBJ2-1, with 7 positions matching TRBD1. Germline loops: CDR1 LNHDA, CDR2 SQIVND (reference sequence). The CDR3 covers 17 residues. V was pared by 5 bases and J by 0 bases, with 10 bases of the junction left unmatched. The variable domain in full, completed from reference TRBV19 and TRBJ2-1, reads DGGITQSPKYLFRKEGQNVTLSCEQNLNHDAMYWYRQDPGQGLRLIYYSQIVNDFQKGDIAEGYSVSREKKESFPLTVTSAQKNPTAFYLCASSAPGQPNSYNEQFFGPGTRLTVL.

This clone came up a few times. The same CDR3 is also encoded by other DNA sequences in this sample. V usage is TRBV30 and J usage is TRBJ2-5; D ambiguous. The CDR3 runs to 10 residues. Germline V gene lookup returns CDR1 GTSNPN and CDR2 SVGIG (reference sequence). Between the trimmed V and J ends, which lost 3 bases and 3 bases, there was a span of 2 bases. The CDR3 is CAWSEETQYF. The CDR3, as DNA: TGTGCCTGGAGCGAAGAGACCCAGTACTTC.

The rearrangement joins TRBV7-6 to TRBJ2-7, with D hard to call. In germline, CDR1 is SGHVS, CDR2 FNYEAQ. The germline V and J ends were trimmed by 5 bases and 5 bases, with 13 bases remaining between them. CDR3 length: 13 amino acids. CDR3 in amino acids: CASSPLEKNEQYF. The CDR3 DNA reads TGTGCCAGCAGCCCCCTTGAGAAGAACGAGCAGTACTTC.

V gene TRBV28 combines with J gene TRBJ1-6; the D is unclear. The V and J ends lost 4 bases and 13 bases respectively, with 11 bases between them. This CDR3 contains 12 residues. CDR1 and CDR2 from the germline V gene are MDHEN and SYDVKM. CDR3: CASSSRRAPLHF. Here the CDR3 DNA reads TGTGCCAGCAGTTCACGCCGGGCCCCCCTCCACTTT.

The gene calls are TRBV7-2 and TRBJ2-2; D is undetermined. Germline CDR1 is SGHTA and CDR2 is FQGNSA. The CDR3 loop spans 12 amino acids. The ends were cut back, 5 bases at V and 8 bases at J, with 9 bases in the middle. The CDR3 DNA is TGTGCCAGCAGCCCTAGTACTGGGGAGCTGTTTTTT. It yields the protein CASSPSTGELFF.

The chain combines TRBV4-3 with TRBJ1-1; D not certain. V lost 0 bases and J lost 1, with 6 bases in between. CDR1 and CDR2 from the germline V gene are LGHNA and YSLEER. The CDR3 is 14 residues long. The CDR3 spells CASSQDRTNTEAFF. Written as DNA, the CDR3 is TGCGCCAGCAGCCAAGATAGGACGAACACTGAAGCTTTCTTT.

The rearrangement uses TRBV19 and TRBJ2-2; TRBD1 matches 10 bases. The CDR3 runs 17 residues. Looked up from germline, CDR1 is LNHDA and CDR2 is SQIVND (reference sequence). The junction had 13 bases not matched to a gene; V was cut back by 5 bases and J by 7 bases. The DNA for the CDR3 is TGTGCCAGTAGTTTTCGCCTAGACAGGGGGCAGGGCGGGGAGCTGTTTTTT. Amino acids: CASSFRLDRGQGGELFF.

This clone was seen once. This chain joins TRBV10-1 and TRBJ2-1; 10 nucleotides line up with TRBD2. The CDR3 spans 15 residues. Germline V gene sequence: CDR1 WNHNN, CDR2 SYGVQD (reference sequence). V was pared by 0 bases and J by 9 bases, with 5 bases of the junction left unmatched. CDR3 region: CASSESGTSDGEQFF. Here the CDR3 DNA reads TGCGCCAGCAGTGAGTCGGGGACTAGCGACGGTGAGCAGTTCTTC.

This sequence joins TRBV18 and TRBJ2-7, with a possible D match to TRBD2 (5 bases). CDR1 KGHSH and CDR2 LQKENI come from the germline V gene. V lost 3 bases and J lost 5, with 23 bases in between. The CDR3 is 17 residues long. The chain's CDR3 is CASSPFVPGGIPHEQYF. The CDR3 DNA reads TGTGCCAGCTCACCCTTTGTCCCAGGAGGAATTCCCCACGAGCAGTACTTC.